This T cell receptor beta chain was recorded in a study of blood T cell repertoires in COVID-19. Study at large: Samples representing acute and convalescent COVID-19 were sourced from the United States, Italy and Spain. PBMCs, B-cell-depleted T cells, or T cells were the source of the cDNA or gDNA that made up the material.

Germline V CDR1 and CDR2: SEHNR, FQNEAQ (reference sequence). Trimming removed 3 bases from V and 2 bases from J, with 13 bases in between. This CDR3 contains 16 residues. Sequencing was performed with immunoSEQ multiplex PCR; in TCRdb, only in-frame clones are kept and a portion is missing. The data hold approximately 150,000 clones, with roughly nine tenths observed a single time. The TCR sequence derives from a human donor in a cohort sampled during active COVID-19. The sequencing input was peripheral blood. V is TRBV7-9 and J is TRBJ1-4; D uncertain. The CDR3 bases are TGTGCCAGCAGCTTTGGAGCTATCGGGACTAATGAAAAACTGTTTTTT. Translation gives CASSFGAIGTNEKLFF.